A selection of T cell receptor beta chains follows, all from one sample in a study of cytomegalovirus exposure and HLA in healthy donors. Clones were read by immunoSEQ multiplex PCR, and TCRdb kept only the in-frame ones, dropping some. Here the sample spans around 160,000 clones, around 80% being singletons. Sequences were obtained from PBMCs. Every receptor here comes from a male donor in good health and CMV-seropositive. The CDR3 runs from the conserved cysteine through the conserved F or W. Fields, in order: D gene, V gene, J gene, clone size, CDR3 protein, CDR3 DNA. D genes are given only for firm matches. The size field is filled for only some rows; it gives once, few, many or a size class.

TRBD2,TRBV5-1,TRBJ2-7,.,CASSGRGGEQYF,TGCGCCAGCAGCGGCCGCGGGGGTGAGCAGTACTTC
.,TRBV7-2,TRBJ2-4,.,CASSLKNHGRGNIQYF,TGTGCCAGCAGCCTAAAGAACCACGGCCGGGGAAACATTCAGTACTTC
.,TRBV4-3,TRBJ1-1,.,CASSQAIGVNTEAFF,TGCGCCAGCAGCCAAGCGATCGGAGTGAACACTGAAGCTTTCTTT
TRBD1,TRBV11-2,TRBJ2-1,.,CASSPWPGQGYNEQFF,TGTGCCAGCAGCCCTTGGCCCGGACAGGGTTACAATGAGCAGTTCTTC
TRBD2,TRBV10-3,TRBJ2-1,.,CAISLAGGPGDEQFF,TGTGCCATCAGTCTAGCGGGAGGGCCTGGGGATGAGCAGTTCTTC
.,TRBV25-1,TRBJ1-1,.,CASSALAQGSEAFF,TGTGCCAGCAGTGCATTGGCGCAGGGATCTGAAGCTTTCTTT
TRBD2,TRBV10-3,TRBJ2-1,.,CAANGGSLGANEQFF,TGTGCCGCAAACGGGGGGAGTCTTGGGGCTAATGAGCAGTTCTTC
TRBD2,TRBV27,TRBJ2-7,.,CASTKAGGPWFENEQYF,TGTGCCAGCACCAAAGCGGGAGGGCCCTGGTTTGAAAACGAGCAGTACTTC
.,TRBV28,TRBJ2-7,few,CASSLREVKYF,TGTGCCAGCAGCCTCAGGGAAGTTAAGTACTTC
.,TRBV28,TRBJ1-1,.,CASSIDRDQEAFF,TGTGCCAGCAGCATAGACAGAGATCAGGAAGCTTTCTTT
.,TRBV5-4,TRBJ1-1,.,CASTPGVLNTEAFF,TGTGCCAGTACCCCGGGGGTATTGAACACTGAAGCTTTCTTT
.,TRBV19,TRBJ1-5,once,CASDSEYSNQPQHF,TGTGCCAGTGACAGCGAATATAGCAATCAGCCCCAGCATTTT
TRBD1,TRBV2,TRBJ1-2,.,CASGDSRFTF,TGTGCCAGCGGGGACAGCCGCTTCACCTTC
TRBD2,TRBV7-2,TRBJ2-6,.,CASSLRGGDAAGANVLTF,TGTGCCAGCAGCTTACGGGGAGGGGATGCTGCTGGGGCCAACGTCCTGACTTTC
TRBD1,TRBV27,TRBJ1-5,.,CASRTLLGQKDQPQHF,TGTGCCAGTCGGACCCTTCTGGGACAGAAAGATCAGCCCCAGCATTTT
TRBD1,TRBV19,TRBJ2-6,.,CASSNRGSGANGLTF,TGTGCCAGTAGTAACAGGGGTTCTGGGGCCAACGGCCTGACTTTC
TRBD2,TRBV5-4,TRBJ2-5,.,CASSLEASGSQETQYF,TGTGCCAGCAGCTTGGAGGCTAGCGGGTCCCAAGAGACCCAGTACTTC
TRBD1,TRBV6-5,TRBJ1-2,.,CASSRPGGTGGYTF,TGTGCCAGCAGTCGGCCCGGGGGGACAGGTGGCTACACCTTC
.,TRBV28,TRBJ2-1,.,CASSLSPRNNEQFF,TGTGCCAGCAGTTTATCTCCCAGGAACAATGAGCAGTTCTTC
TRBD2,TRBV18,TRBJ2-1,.,CASSPPTSVQMEQFF,TGTGCCAGCTCACCACCTACTAGCGTCCAGATGGAGCAGTTCTTC
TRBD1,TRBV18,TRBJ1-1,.,CASSRGTGEEAFF,TGTGCCAGCTCACGGGGGACAGGGGAAGAAGCTTTCTTT
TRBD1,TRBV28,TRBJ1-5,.,CASSDRAIQPQHF,TGTGCCAGCAGTGACAGGGCTATTCAGCCCCAGCATTTT
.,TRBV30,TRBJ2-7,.,CAWSVNPGEARAYEQYF,TGTGCCTGGAGTGTAAACCCCGGGGAGGCTCGGGCCTACGAGCAGTACTTC